This TCR beta chain is drawn from a study of cytotoxic CD8 clonotypes in ibrutinib-treated CLL (dated by TCRdb to the early 2020s). Regarding the study in general: The cohort had 11 relapsed/refractory and more than 14 treatment-naive patients; 17 to 18 were IGHV unmutated. Patients were still on ibrutinib when every remission and progressive disease sample was collected. Samples averaged approximately 260,000 productive templates and roughly 86,000 productive rearrangements. Cryopreserved peripheral blood mononuclear cells were collected before treatment, at response, and at either disease progression or sustained remission. Longitudinal samples were available for about 30% of the roughly 86 trial participants. Partial responses were observed in approximately 24 patients and complete responses in 2; after a median follow-up of roughly 72 months, remission was maintained in roughly 14 patients and progression was observed in some 12. Response samples were obtained after a median of roughly 13 months of treatment, with a range of about 6 to 40 months.

Study-level results and caveats: Sustained-remission and progressing patients did not have matched sampling times, and lymph node repertoires were not examined. Public clonotypes were rare and either contracted or stayed stable during treatment, and the rise in clonality at ibrutinib response reflected the expansion of private clonotypes. Baseline clonality exceeded that of age-matched healthy donors and correlated strongly with circulating CD8+ T-cell counts. At ibrutinib response clonality went up, during sustained remission it held steady, and at progression it dropped back toward baseline.

Per the germline V gene, MNHEY is the CDR1 and SVGAGI is the CDR2. V was cut back by 6 bases and J by 7 bases, leaving a gap of 17 bases between them. Counted from cysteine to phenylalanine, this CDR3 has 14 amino acids. Just CDR3 DNA is preserved here, 42 bases in frame from base 1. Each clonotype received, on average, around 10x coverage in deep resolution sequencing performed on a MiSeq, where the target depth lay between 1 in 1 million and 1 in 200,000 T cells. The immunoSEQ hsTCRB Kit was used to generate TCR beta libraries. The study's own analysis went as follows. ImmunoSEQ Data Assistant and ImmunoSEQ Analyzer were used for data analysis, and V, D and J genes were assigned according to IMGT definitions. Clonality, with values ranging from 0 to 1, was calculated as one minus the normalized Shannon entropy of productive rearrangement frequencies. Only overrepresented clonotypes making up at least 0.05% of the repertoire of each patient were included in the public clonotype analysis. Repertoires from about a dozen age-matched healthy donors in immuneACCESS were used as clonality controls. The table was pulled from immuneACCESS by TCRdb, which kept in-frame rearrangements only. Such tables lose some clones; where checked, under half of the loss comes from unresolved V genes, and the rest has no known cause. D and trimming were read from the DNA, whereas the V and J calls and clone size are those reported in that table. The table for this sample lists about 200,000 clones; about 72% of them were counted only once. The biggest ten clones account for under 15% of the sample.

This clone was observed a handful of times. Its specific antigen is unknown. The input lacks base qualities; no much larger clone sits a single base away. In the paper's terms, the time point label means: roughly 2 years on ibrutinib. Roughly 2 micrograms of genomic DNA were extracted from cryopreserved PBMCs for TCR beta library preparation. Longitudinal blood samples from CLL patients on ibrutinib monotherapy were analyzed using high-throughput TCR beta sequencing. The patients took part in an open-label, single-center phase 2 trial of ibrutinib monotherapy. This sequence was found in a human donor with chronic lymphocytic leukemia. The sample consisted of PBMCs, taken after 24 months of ibrutinib treatment. Recombination joined TRBV6-5 with TRBJ2-3, with the D gene uncertain. The CDR3 sequence is CASSPVDHRNTQYF. The nucleotide sequence reads TGTGCCAGCAGCCCCGTTGATCACCGGAATACGCAGTATTTT.